The 18 T cell receptor beta chains below all came from one sample that was sequenced in a study of blood T cell repertoires in COVID-19. Profiling relied on immunoSEQ multiplex PCR, and the TCRdb table lists in-frame clones only, not all of them. The sample has about 180,000 clones; under 85% are singletons. Source material: peripheral blood. The origin of the receptors is a woman in her 70s with COVID-19, enrolled during active disease.

The rearrangement uses TRBV28 and TRBJ1-2; tentative D call: TRBD1 (6 bases). Per germline, CDR1 MDHEN and CDR2 SYDVKM. Between the trimmed V and J ends, which lost 7 bases and 4 bases, there was a span of 22 bases. CDR3 length: 16 amino acids. The CDR3 region is CASIQQGTAKFYGYTF. The CDR3 DNA sequence: TGTGCCAGCATCCAACAGGGCACGGCAAAATTCTATGGCTACACCTTC.

The rearrangement uses TRBV5-1 and TRBJ2-6, with a weak D call TRBD2 (6 bases). The germline V gene has CDR1 SGHRS and CDR2 YFSETQ. The length of the CDR3 is 16 residues. V shed 0 bases and J shed 2 bases, with 9 bases lying between them. The CDR3 loop is CASSLGGGAGANVLTF. The CDR3 DNA follows: TGCGCCAGCAGCTTGGGGGGCGGGGCTGGGGCCAACGTCCTGACTTTC.

This chain connects TRBV29-1 to TRBJ1-1; 8 bases are shared with TRBD1. With V trimmed by 5 bases and J by 10 bases, 15 bases remained unmatched. There are 14 residues in the CDR3. CDR1 and CDR2 from the germline V gene are SQVTM and ANQGSEA. In nucleotides, the CDR3 is TGCAGCGTTACCCCCTCAGGGGGCGACGAGGGAGCTTTCTTT. It yields the protein CSVTPSGGDEGAFF.

The chain links TRBV5-1 to TRBJ2-5; TRBD1 aligns across 10 bases. CDR3 length: 15 residues. Germline V lookup: CDR1 SGHRS, CDR2 YFSETQ. The trim removed 4 bases at V and 4 bases at J, leaving 7 bases unmatched. The CDR3 is CASSPLTGGRETQYF. The CDR3 nucleotides are TGCGCCAGCAGCCCCCTGACAGGGGGCAGAGAGACCCAGTACTTC. Combining the CDR3 with reference TRBV5-1 and TRBJ2-5 gives the whole variable domain KAGVTQTPRYLIKTRGQQVTLSCSPISGHRSVSWYQQTPGQGLQFLFEYFSETQRNKGNFPGRFSGRQFSNSRSEMNVSTLELGDSALYLCASSPLTGGRETQYFGPGTRLLVL.

V is TRBV29-1 and J is TRBJ2-1; D gene uncertain. Trimming left V 7 bases short and J 6 bases short, with 16 bases between. Germline V CDR1 and CDR2: SQVTM, ANQGSEA. CDR3 length: 13 residues. The CDR3 spells CSAKNEKPNEQFF. Written as DNA, the CDR3 is TGCAGCGCTAAAAACGAGAAGCCCAATGAGCAGTTCTTC.

This sequence joins TRBV3-1 (or the pseudogene TRBV3-2) and TRBJ2-3; 9 nucleotides line up with TRBD1. The germline V gene has CDR1 LGHDT and CDR2 YNNKEL (reference sequence). V trimming: 3 bases; J trimming: 3 bases; junction bases outside the gene matches: 7. This CDR3 is 16 amino acids long. The CDR3 coding sequence is TGTGCCAGCAGCCACCCCGGGACAGGGAGAACAGATACGCAGTATTTT. This translates into CASSHPGTGRTDTQYF.

This clone has only a few counts. This chain uses TRBV4-1 with TRBJ2-1; 10 bases match TRBD2. The CDR3 is 15 residues long. Germline V lookup: CDR1 MGHRA, CDR2 YSYEKL. The trim removed 2 bases at V and 7 bases at J, leaving 5 bases unmatched. CDR3 residues: CASSQILAGLNEQFF. CDR3 bases: TGCGCCAGCAGCCAAATACTAGCGGGGCTAAATGAGCAGTTCTTC.

This chain links TRBV6-5 with TRBJ1-5, with unresolved D. This CDR3 is 13 amino acids long. Trimming shortened V by 10 bases and J by 3 bases, and 13 bases separated the two germline ends. Germline CDR1 and CDR2: MNHEY and SVGAGI. CDR3 DNA: TGTGCCACCTTTCGGGGAGTCAATCAGCCCCAGCATTTT. Its protein is CATFRGVNQPQHF.

V gene TRBV7-2 combines with J gene TRBJ2-7, with 8 bases that match TRBD1. Germline CDR1 reads SGHTA; CDR2 reads FQGNSA. J lost 2 bases, V lost 5 bases, and 11 bases had no gene match. This CDR3 region has 16 residues. The CDR3 sequence: CASSHGAAGGPYEQYF. CDR3 bases: TGTGCCAGCAGCCACGGGGCGGCAGGGGGCCCCTACGAGCAGTACTTC.

This clone was seen a single time. The CDR3 DNA sequence: TGTGCCAGCAGTTACTCAGAACTAGCGGGGAACAATGAGCAGTTCTTC. It specifies CASSYSELAGNNEQFF. The chain has TRBV6-2 or TRBV6-3 and TRBJ2-1, with 10 bases that match TRBD2. Germline trimming cut 0 bases from V and 5 bases from J; bases unmatched to any gene: 4. The germline V gene has CDR1 MNHEY and CDR2 SVGEGT. This CDR3 comprises 16 residues.

The V gene is TRBV18, the J gene TRBJ2-1; weak D call: TRBD2 (6 bases). The CDR3 length is 14 residues. V was trimmed by 6 bases and J by 7 bases, leaving 16 bases between them. CDR1 is KGHSH and CDR2 is LQKENI in the germline V gene. The CDR3 nucleotides are TGTGCCAGCTCGGGGGACTCCTATTCGAATGAGCAGTTCTTC. Protein sequence: CASSGDSYSNEQFF.

The rearrangement uses TRBV3-1 (or the pseudogene TRBV3-2) and TRBJ2-1; no clear D. V gave up 4 bases and J gave up 3 bases, with 13 bases separating them. The CDR3 covers 15 residues. Germline CDR1 reads LGHDT; CDR2 reads YNNKEL (reference sequence). For the CDR3, the DNA is TGTGCCAGCAGCCCGAATCAGATAAACTACAATGAGCAGTTCTTC. Its protein product is CASSPNQINYNEQFF.

The gene calls are TRBV6-2 or TRBV6-3 and TRBJ2-3, with TRBD2 identical over 9 bases. The length of the CDR3 is 15 residues. The germline gives CDR1 MNHEY, CDR2 SVGEGT. The ends lost 5 bases at V and 0 bases at J; junction bases unmatched: 3. The CDR3 is CASSSSGSSTDTQYF. The CDR3 nucleotides are TGTGCCAGCAGTAGTAGCGGGAGTAGCACAGATACGCAGTATTTT.

The J gene is TRBJ2-3, the V gene TRBV5-5, with 7 nucleotides matching TRBD2. V trimming: 3 bases; J trimming: 4 bases; junction bases outside the gene matches: 11. Germline CDR1 SGHKS, CDR2 YYEKEE (reference sequence). This CDR3 has 16 amino acids. The CDR3: CASSSGTTLVADTQYF. Here the CDR3 DNA reads TGTGCCAGCAGCTCAGGGACTACCCTCGTGGCAGATACGCAGTATTTT.

V and J are TRBV7-9 and TRBJ2-1, with 10 bases matching TRBD2. The CDR3 loop spans 15 amino acids. CDR1 and CDR2 (germline): SEHNR, FQNEAQ (reference sequence). V trimming: 5 bases; J trimming: 6 bases; junction bases outside the gene matches: 7. CDR3 sequence: CASSLLAGVSNEQFF. The CDR3, as DNA: TGTGCCAGCAGCCTCCTAGCGGGAGTGTCCAATGAGCAGTTCTTC.

The J gene is TRBJ2-2, the V gene TRBV28, with a possible D match to TRBD2 (5 bases). This CDR3 spans 17 amino acids. Germline V gives CDR1 MDHEN, CDR2 SYDVKM. The germline V and J ends were trimmed by 8 bases and 1 base, with 20 bases remaining between them. CDR3 in amino acids: CASQAGMAGWNTGELFF. The CDR3 DNA sequence: TGTGCCAGCCAAGCCGGGATGGCAGGATGGAACACCGGGGAGCTGTTTTTT.

This chain joins TRBV3-1 (or the pseudogene TRBV3-2) and TRBJ2-1; D possibly corresponds to TRBD2 (5 bases). From germline, CDR1 is LGHDT and CDR2 YNNKEL (reference sequence). V lost 10 bases and J lost 7, with 11 bases in between. CDR3 length: 11 amino acids. The CDR3 DNA reads as TGTGCCATTTCCAGAGGGAATGAGCAGTTCTTC. Encoded protein: CAISRGNEQFF.

The gene calls are TRBV6-6 and TRBJ2-1; unclear D gene. Deletions cut 0 bases from V and 5 bases from J, with 8 bases between. The germline gives CDR1 MNHNY, CDR2 SVGAGI (reference sequence). The CDR3 length is 14 residues. CDR3 coding DNA: TGTGCCAGCAGTTACTCGAATCTAAACAATGAGCAGTTCTTC. Its protein product is CASSYSNLNNEQFF.